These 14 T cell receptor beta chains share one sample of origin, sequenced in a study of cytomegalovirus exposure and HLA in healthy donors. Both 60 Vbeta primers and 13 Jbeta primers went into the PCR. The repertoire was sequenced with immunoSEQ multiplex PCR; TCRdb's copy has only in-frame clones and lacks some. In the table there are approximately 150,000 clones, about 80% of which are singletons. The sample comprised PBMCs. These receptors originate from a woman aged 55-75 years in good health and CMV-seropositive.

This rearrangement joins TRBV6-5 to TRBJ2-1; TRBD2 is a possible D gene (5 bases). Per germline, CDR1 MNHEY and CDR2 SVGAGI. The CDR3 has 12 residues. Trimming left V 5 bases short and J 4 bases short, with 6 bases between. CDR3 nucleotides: TGTGCCAGCAGTCGGGATTACAATGAGCAGTTCTTC. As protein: CASSRDYNEQFF.

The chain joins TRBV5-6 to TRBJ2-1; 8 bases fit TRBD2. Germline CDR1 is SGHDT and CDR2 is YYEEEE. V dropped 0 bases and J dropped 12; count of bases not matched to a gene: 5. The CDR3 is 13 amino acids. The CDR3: CASSLEDRGGQFF. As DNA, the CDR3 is TGTGCCAGCAGCTTGGAGGATCGGGGGGGGCAGTTCTTC.

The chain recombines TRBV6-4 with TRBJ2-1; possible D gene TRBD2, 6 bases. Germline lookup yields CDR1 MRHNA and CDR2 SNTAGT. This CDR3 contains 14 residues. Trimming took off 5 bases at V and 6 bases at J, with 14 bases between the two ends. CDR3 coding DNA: TGTGCCAGCAGTCCCAGGGAGGAGGGCAATGAGCAGTTCTTC. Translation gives CASSPREEGNEQFF.

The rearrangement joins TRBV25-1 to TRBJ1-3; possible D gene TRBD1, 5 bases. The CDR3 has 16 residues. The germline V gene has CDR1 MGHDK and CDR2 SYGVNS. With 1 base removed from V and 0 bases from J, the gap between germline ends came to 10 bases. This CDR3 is CASSEFGGTSGNTIYF. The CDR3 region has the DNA TGTGCCAGCAGTGAATTTGGAGGGACCTCTGGAAACACCATATATTTT.

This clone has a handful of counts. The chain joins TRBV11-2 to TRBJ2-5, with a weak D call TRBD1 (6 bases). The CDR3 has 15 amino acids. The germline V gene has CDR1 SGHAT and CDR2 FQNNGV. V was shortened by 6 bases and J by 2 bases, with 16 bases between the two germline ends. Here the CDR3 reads CASRSDRTEQETQYF. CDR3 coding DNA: TGTGCCAGCAGATCCGATCGGACAGAACAAGAGACCCAGTACTTC.

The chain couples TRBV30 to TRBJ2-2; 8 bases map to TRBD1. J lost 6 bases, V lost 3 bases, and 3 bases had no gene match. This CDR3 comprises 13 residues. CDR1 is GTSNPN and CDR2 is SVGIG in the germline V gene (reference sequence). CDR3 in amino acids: CAWRQQGAGELFF. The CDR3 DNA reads TGTGCCTGGAGGCAACAGGGGGCCGGGGAGCTGTTTTTT.

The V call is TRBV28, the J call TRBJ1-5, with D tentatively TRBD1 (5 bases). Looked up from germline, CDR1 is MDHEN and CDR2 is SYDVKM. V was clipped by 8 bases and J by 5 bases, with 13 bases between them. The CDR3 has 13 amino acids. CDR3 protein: CASDGQGHQPQHF. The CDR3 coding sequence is TGTGCCAGCGACGGCCAGGGTCATCAGCCCCAGCATTTT.

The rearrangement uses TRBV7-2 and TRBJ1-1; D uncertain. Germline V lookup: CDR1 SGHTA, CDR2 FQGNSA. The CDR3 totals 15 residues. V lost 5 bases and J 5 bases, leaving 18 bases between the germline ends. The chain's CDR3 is CASSPRARTGTEAFF. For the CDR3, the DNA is TGTGCCAGCAGCCCCCGCGCGCGAACCGGGACTGAAGCTTTCTTT.

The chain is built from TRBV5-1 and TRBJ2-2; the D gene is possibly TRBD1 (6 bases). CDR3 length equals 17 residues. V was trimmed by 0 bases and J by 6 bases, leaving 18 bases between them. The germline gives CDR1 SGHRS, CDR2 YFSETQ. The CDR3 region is CASSLVGTLEASGELFF. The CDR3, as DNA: TGCGCCAGCAGCTTGGTGGGGACACTGGAGGCCTCCGGGGAGCTGTTTTTT.

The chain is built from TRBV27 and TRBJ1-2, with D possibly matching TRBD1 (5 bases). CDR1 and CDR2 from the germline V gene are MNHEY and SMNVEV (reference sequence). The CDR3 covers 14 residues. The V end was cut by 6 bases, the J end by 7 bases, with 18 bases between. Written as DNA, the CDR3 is TGTGCCAGCAGACCCCTCTTCGGGGGAAGTGGCTACACCTTC. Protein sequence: CASRPLFGGSGYTF.

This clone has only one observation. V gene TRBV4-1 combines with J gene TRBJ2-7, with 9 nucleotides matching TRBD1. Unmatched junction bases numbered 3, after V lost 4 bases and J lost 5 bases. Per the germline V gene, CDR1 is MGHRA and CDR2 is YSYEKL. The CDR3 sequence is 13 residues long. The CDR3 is CASSPGQGDEQYF. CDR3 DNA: TGCGCCAGCAGCCCGGGACAGGGAGACGAGCAGTACTTC.

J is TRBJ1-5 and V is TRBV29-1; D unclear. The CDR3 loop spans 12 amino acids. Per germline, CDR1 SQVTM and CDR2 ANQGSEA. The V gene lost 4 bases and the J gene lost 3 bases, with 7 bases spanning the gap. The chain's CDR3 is CSVASYNQPQHF. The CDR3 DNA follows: TGCAGCGTTGCCAGTTACAATCAGCCCCAGCATTTT.

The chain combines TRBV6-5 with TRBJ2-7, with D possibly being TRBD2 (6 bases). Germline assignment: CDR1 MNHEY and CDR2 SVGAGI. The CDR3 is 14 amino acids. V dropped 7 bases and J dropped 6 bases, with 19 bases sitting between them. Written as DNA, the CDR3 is TGTGCCAGCAATTCAGGGATCCTGGGGGGCGAGCAGTACTTC. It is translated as CASNSGILGGEQYF.

The CDR3 sequence: CASSLLAASYNEQFF. CDR3 coding DNA: TGTGCCAGCAGCTTACTAGCGGCCTCCTACAATGAGCAGTTCTTC. The chain uses TRBV5-4 and TRBJ2-1; 8 positions agree with TRBD2. CDR1 and CDR2 (germline): SGHNT, YYREEE (reference sequence). This CDR3 is 15 amino acids long. J lost 0 bases, V lost 2 bases, and 1 base had no gene match. The entire variable domain, with the rest obtained from reference TRBV5-4 and TRBJ2-1, is as follows: ETGVTQSPTHLIKTRGQQVTLRCSSQSGHNTVSWYQQALGQGPQFIFQYYREEENGRGNFPPRFSGLQFPNYSSELNVNALELDDSALYLCASSLLAASYNEQFFGPGTRLTVL.